This TCR beta chain originates from a study of radiotherapy plus CTLA-4 blockade in lung cancer (dated by TCRdb to 2016 to 2019). As for the study more broadly: Among the enrolled patients, around 17% had an objective response, and about 31% reached disease control.

This clone appeared a few times. This clone's antigen is unknown. No per-base quality is available; no much larger clone lies one base away. The junction carries 13 bases between V and J, which are trimmed by 9 bases and 2 bases respectively. From the cysteine up to the phenylalanine, the CDR3 has a length of 13 residues. Just CDR3 DNA is preserved here, 39 bases in frame from base 1. CDR1 and CDR2 are drawn from the germline V gene: SNHLY, FYNNEI. Study-wide findings and limitations: After treatment with radiotherapy and ipilimumab, TCR clones that originated in tumors expanded in peripheral blood. Early dynamic changes in blood T cell clones, together with increased serum interferon-beta after radiation, were reported as the strongest predictors of response.

The study evaluated CTLA-4 blockade (ipilimumab) given together with focal radiation therapy in patients who had chemo-refractory metastatic non-small-cell lung cancer. The library was built by means of the immunoSEQ multiplex PCR assay. The source is immuneACCESS, and TCRdb retained only in-frame sequences with V and J called. Part of the clones is not carried over; for the studies checked, unresolved V genes explain less than half of this, and the remainder is unexplained. A total of 15,000 to 20,000 clones appear in this sample, about 84% of them only once. The ten largest make up 20% to 30% of the sample.

The TCR comes from a human donor with non-small cell lung cancer whose response to radiotherapy plus ipilimumab could not be evaluated. Specimen: peripheral blood, collected from a patient treated with radiotherapy plus ipilimumab. The rearranged chain carries TRBV2 and TRBJ1-1; possibly the D gene is TRBD1, per 5 matching bases. The nucleotide sequence is given as TGTGCCAGGGGACTAACTAGAAACACTGAAGCTTTCTTT. The encoded protein is CARGLTRNTEAFF.